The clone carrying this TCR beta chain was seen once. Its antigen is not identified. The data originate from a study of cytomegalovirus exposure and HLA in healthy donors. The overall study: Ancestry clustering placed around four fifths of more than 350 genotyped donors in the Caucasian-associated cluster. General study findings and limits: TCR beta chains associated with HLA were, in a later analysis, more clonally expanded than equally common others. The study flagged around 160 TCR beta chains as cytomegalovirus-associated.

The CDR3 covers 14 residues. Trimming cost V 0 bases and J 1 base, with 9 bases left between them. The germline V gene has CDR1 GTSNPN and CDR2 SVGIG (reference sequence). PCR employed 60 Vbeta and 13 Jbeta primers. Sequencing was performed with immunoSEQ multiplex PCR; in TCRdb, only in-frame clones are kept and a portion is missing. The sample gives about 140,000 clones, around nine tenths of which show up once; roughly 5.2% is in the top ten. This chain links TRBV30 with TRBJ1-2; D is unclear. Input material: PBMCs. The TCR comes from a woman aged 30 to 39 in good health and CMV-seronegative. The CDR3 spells CAWSVSHFNYGYTF. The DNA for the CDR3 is TGTGCCTGGAGTGTATCCCACTTTAACTATGGCTACACCTTC.